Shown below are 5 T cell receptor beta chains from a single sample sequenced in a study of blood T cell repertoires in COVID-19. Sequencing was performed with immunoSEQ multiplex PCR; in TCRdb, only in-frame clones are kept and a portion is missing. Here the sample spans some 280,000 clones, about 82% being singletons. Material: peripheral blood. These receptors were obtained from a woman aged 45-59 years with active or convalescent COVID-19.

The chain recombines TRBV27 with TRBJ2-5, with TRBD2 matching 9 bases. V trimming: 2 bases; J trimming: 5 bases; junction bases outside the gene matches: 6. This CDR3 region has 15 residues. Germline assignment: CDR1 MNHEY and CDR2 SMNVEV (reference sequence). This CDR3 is CASSLDSGRRETQYF. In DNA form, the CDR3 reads TGTGCCAGCAGTTTAGATAGCGGGAGAAGGGAGACCCAGTACTTC.

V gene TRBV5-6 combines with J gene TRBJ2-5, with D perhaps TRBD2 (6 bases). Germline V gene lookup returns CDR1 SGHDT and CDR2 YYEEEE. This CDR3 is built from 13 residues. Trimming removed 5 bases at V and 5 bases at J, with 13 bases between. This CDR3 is CASSAREQETQYF. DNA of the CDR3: TGTGCCAGCAGTGCACGGGAGCAGGAGACCCAGTACTTC. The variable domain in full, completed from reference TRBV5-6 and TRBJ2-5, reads DAGVTQSPTHLIKTRGQQVTLRCSPKSGHDTVSWYQQALGQGPQFIFQYYEEEERQRGNFPDRFSGHQFPNYSSELNVNALLLGDSALYLCASSAREQETQYFGPGTRLLVL.

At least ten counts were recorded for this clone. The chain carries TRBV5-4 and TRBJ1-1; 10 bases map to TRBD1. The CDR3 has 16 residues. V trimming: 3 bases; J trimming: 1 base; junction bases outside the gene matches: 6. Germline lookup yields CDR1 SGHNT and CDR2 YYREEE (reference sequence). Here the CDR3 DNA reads TGTGCCAGCAGCTCACCGGGACAGGGGTCGAACACTGAAGCTTTCTTT. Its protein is CASSSPGQGSNTEAFF.

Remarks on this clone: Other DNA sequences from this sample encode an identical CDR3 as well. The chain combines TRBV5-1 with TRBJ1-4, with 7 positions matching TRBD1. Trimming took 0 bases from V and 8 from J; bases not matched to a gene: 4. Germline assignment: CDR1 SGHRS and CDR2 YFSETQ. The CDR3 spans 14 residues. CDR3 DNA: TGCGCCAGCAGCTTGGGCCAGGGGGGCGAAAAACTGTTTTTT. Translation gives CASSLGQGGEKLFF.

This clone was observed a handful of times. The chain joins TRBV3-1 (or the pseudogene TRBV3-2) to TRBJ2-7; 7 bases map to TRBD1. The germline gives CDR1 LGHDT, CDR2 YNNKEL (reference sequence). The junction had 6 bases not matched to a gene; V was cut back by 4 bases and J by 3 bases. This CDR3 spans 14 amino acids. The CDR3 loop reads CASSPRTGDYEQYF. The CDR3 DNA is TGTGCCAGCAGCCCTCGGACAGGAGACTACGAGCAGTACTTC.